The clone carrying this T cell receptor beta chain was detected many times. The antigen is not known. Each CDR3 protein is one row after TCRdb ran MiXCR on the 5' RACE reads. The sample records approximately 50,000 distinct CDR3 sequences, more than 6.5% being singletons. This record comes from a study of spatial heterogeneity in lung cancer. Overall study context: PBMC samples from follow-up, where available, were sequenced a median of approximately two years after resection. General study results and limits: Resection blood, more than follow-up blood, showed ubiquitous expanded tumor TCRs.

Per the germline V gene, CDR1 is SGHTA and CDR2 is FQGNSA. CDR3 length: 13 residues. The V end lost 5 bases, the J end lost 6 bases, and 10 bases lay between the germline ends. Time point given: blood at routine non-recurrence follow-up after resection. Whole RNA from tumor, nontumor lung or frozen PBMC was sequenced unsorted. The sample was PBMCs, taken at follow-up. The TCR comes from a female donor with early-stage non-small cell lung cancer. The chain carries TRBV7-2 and TRBJ2-2, with D possibly matching TRBD1 (5 bases). In DNA form, the CDR3 reads TGTGCCAGCAGCCTGCAGGGATCCGGGGAGCTGTTTTTT. Protein: CASSLQGSGELFF. The entire variable domain, with the rest obtained from reference TRBV7-2 and TRBJ2-2, is as follows: GAGVSQSPSNKVTEKGKDVELRCDPISGHTALYWYRQSLGQGLEFLIYFQGNSAPDKSGLPSDRFSAERTGGSVSTLTIQRTQQEDSAVYLCASSLQGSGELFFGEGSRLTVL.